This T cell receptor (beta chain) is drawn from a study of blood T cell repertoires in COVID-19. Study details: Material from acute and convalescent COVID-19 was sourced from the United States, Italy and Spain. From T cells, B-cell-depleted T cells, or PBMCs came the material, which was cDNA or gDNA.

Germline V gene sequence: CDR1 MNHEY, CDR2 SVGEGT. V was pared by 2 bases and J by 4 bases, with 9 bases of the junction left unmatched. This CDR3 contains 18 residues. Patients from Seattle were sampled longitudinally, starting during active infection. Original data processing: Amplified reference gene primers provided the basis for estimating nucleated cell counts. Data came from immunoSEQ multiplex PCR; TCRdb stores just in-frame clones and leaves some out. V and J calls plus clone size are reproduced from that table; the DNA served to infer D and trimming. The sample has over 150,000 clones, approximately 88% seen once.

This receptor was obtained from a woman between 35 and 50 years old with COVID-19, enrolled during active disease. Specimen: peripheral blood. This rearrangement joins TRBV6-2 or TRBV6-3 to TRBJ2-1; 12 nucleotides match TRBD2. The CDR3 loop is CASSYRLAGVRPYNEQFF. CDR3 DNA sequence: TGTGCCAGCAGTTACAGACTAGCGGGAGTCAGGCCATACAATGAGCAGTTCTTC.